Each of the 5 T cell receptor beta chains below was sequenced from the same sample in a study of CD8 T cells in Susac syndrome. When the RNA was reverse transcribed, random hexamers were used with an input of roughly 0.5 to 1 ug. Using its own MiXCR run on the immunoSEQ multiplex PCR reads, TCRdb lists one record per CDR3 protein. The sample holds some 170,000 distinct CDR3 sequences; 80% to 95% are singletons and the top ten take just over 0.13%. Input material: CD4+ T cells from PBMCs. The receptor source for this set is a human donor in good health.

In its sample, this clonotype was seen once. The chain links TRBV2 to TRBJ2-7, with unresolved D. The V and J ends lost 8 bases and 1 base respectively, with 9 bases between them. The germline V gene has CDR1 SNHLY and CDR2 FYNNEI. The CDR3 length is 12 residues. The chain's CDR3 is CASSKGSYEQYF. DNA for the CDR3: TGTGCCAGCTCTAAAGGATCCTACGAGCAGTACTTC.

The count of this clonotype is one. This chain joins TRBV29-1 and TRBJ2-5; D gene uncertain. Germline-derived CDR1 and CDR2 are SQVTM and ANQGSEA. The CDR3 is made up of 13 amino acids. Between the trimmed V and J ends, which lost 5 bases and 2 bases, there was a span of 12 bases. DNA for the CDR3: TGCAGCGTTTCGGACCGAACACAAGAGACCCAGTACTTC. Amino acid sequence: CSVSDRTQETQYF.

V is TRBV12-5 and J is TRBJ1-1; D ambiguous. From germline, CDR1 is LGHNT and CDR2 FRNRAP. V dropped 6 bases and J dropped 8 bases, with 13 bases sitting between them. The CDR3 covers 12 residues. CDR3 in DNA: TGTGCTAGTGGCTTAGGTTCCCCGGAAGCTTTCTTT. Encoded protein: CASGLGSPEAFF.

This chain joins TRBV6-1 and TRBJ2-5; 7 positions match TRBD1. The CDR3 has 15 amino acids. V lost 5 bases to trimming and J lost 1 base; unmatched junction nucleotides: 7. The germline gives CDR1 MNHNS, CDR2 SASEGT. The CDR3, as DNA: TGTGCCAGCAGTCTTGGACAGGCTCCCCAAGAGACCCAGTACTTC. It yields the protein CASSLGQAPQETQYF.

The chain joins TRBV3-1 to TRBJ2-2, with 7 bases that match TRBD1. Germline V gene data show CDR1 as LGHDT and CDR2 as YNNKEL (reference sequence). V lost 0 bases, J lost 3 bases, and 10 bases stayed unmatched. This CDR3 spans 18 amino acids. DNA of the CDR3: TGTGCCAGCAGCCAAGATTATCAGAGGGGGCGCGACACCGGGGAGCTGTTTTTT. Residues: CASSQDYQRGRDTGELFF.